This T cell receptor beta chain was captured in a study of identical twins. This clonotype came up a few times. What it recognizes is unknown. Only healthy Caucasians were included as donors. Germline V gene data show CDR1 as LGHNA and CDR2 as YSLEER. V was pared by 1 base and J by 4 bases, with 16 bases between. The length of the CDR3 is 16 residues. Template switching introduced a universal primer site, and the cDNA bore unique molecular identifiers. Using its own MiXCR run on the 5' RACE reads, TCRdb lists one record per CDR3 protein. The sample comprises 200,000 to 250,000 distinct CDR3 sequences, around 15% of which are singletons, and 8.8% rests with the top ten. Overall study results and limits: The analysis was cross-sectional rather than longitudinal within donors.

V is TRBV4-3 and J is TRBJ2-5, with TRBD2 as a possible D gene (6 bases). This receptor was obtained from a woman aged 18 to 35 in good health. Sequencing was carried out using memory (CD45RO+) T cells sorted from blood. The CDR3 nucleotides read TGCGCCAGCAGCCAAGGGGGACTCCCGAGTGGAGAGACCCAGTACTTC. It encodes CASSQGGLPSGETQYF.